This is a list of T cell receptor beta chains from one sample in a study of identical twins. Each CDR3 protein gets one entry after TCRdb re-called the 5' RACE reads with MiXCR. Of around 300,000 distinct CDR3 sequences in the sample, about 8% are singletons; the top ten hold roughly 2.1%. These data were also reused for a study on yellow fever vaccine responses in identical twins.

Sequenced input: memory (CD45RO+) T cells sorted from blood. Receptors originate from a woman younger than 35 in good health. CDR3s leave out the opening cysteine and the closing phenylalanine or tryptophan.

v_call,cdr3_length,j_call,cdr3_aa
TRBV12-3/TRBV12-4,15,TRBJ2-2,AISLAWGGGNTGELF
TRBV7-8,11,TRBJ2-3,ASSLAGGDTQY
TRBV12-3/TRBV12-4,11,TRBJ1-1,ASNSQGVPEAF
TRBV29-1,11,TRBJ1-2,SVPGQGAGGYT
TRBV15,14,TRBJ2-1,ATSRDWAGRAGEQF
TRBV6-1,11,TRBJ2-1,ASTRGSYNEQF
TRBV7-8,13,TRBJ1-2,ASSHVRTPSYGYT
TRBV6-2/TRBV6-3,13,TRBJ2-7,ASSSTSGSSYEQY
TRBV4-1,14,TRBJ1-2,ASSQSMVEAHYGYT
TRBV6-1,11,TRBJ1-1,ASSRLAGTEAF
TRBV12-3/TRBV12-4,12,TRBJ2-3,ASSSRGLANTQY
TRBV5-4,13,TRBJ2-7,ASSLTAGWDYEQY
TRBV18,13,TRBJ2-7,ASSPGATSLGEQY
TRBV24-1,13,TRBJ2-5,ATSDLTVGGETQY
TRBV21-1,15,TRBJ2-7,ASRNHRGEKESYEQY
TRBV12-3/TRBV12-4,15,TRBJ2-3,ASSQGLAESVTDTQY
TRBV7-7,13,TRBJ2-2,ASSSSSGATGELF
TRBV5-1,12,TRBJ1-5,ASSLVPGSQPQH
TRBV7-2,13,TRBJ2-7,ASSRRGTGTYEQY
TRBV3-1,16,TRBJ1-1,ASSQQVLQGTRNTEAF
TRBV11-1,16,TRBJ2-7,ASSLGDIGTALTYEQY
TRBV29-1,14,TRBJ2-1,SVEDLASGDYNEQF
TRBV5-8,10,TRBJ1-1,ASSVGVFEAF
TRBV18,13,TRBJ2-1,ASSPGLGVDNEQF
TRBV25-1,14,TRBJ2-3,ASSERLAGFTDTQY
TRBV5-8,13,TRBJ2-1,ASSPLSPGNNEQF
TRBV6-1,12,TRBJ2-1,ASTASTHGLEQF
TRBV6-1,13,TRBJ1-1,ASSSMGMTYTEAF
TRBV20-1,11,TRBJ2-7,SAMTSGSNEQY
TRBV4-1,13,TRBJ1-4,ASSQDRDGYEKLF
TRBV11-2,14,TRBJ2-2,ASSPYSLAGAGELF
TRBV4-1,13,TRBJ2-5,ASSQSYRGRETQY
TRBV3-1,15,TRBJ2-3,ASSQFVAPSGENTQY
TRBV10-3,12,TRBJ2-2,AIRRTSNTGELF
TRBV4-1,13,TRBJ1-1,ASSQGTAGDTEAF
TRBV5-1,13,TRBJ1-5,ASSGGTGYGEPQH